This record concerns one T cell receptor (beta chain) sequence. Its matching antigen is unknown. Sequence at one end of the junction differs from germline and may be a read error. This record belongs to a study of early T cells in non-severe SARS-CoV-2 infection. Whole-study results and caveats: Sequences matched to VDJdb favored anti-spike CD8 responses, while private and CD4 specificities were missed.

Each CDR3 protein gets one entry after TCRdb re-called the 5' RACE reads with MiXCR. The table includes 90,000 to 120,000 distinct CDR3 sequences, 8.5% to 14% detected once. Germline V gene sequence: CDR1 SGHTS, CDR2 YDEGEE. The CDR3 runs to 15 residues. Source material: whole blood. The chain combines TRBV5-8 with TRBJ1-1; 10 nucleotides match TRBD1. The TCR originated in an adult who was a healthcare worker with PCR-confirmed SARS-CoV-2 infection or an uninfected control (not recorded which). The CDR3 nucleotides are TGTGCCAGCAGCCCCCGGGACAGGGGAAACACTGAAGTTTTCTTT. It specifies CASSPRDRGNTEVFF.